A selection of T cell receptor beta chains follows, all from one sample in a study of blood T cell repertoires in COVID-19. Profiling relied on immunoSEQ multiplex PCR, and the TCRdb table lists in-frame clones only, not all of them. Here the sample spans 55,000 to 75,000 clones, about 86% being singletons. Sequenced sample: peripheral blood. The receptors shown here come from a man aged 50 or older with acute or convalescent COVID-19. Each CDR3 is given without its conserved first and last residue. D genes are given only for firm matches. A clone size is listed for some rows: how often the clone was seen (once, few, many), or a class if it is expanded.

clone_size d_call j_call v_call cdr3_aa
. . TRBJ1-1 TRBV28 ASSVGGAEAF
once . TRBJ2-1 TRBV11-3 ASSYLAGEQF
. TRBD1 TRBJ1-1 TRBV5-1 ASSSTDRGGTEAF
. TRBD2 TRBJ2-3 TRBV2 ASSAPAGAADTQY
. . TRBJ2-1 TRBV6-5 ASSYNPVSRDNEQF
. TRBD2 TRBJ2-1 TRBV4-2 ASSPLLAGVGNEQF
. . TRBJ2-1 TRBV6-5 ASTDGMTYNEQF
. . TRBJ1-5 TRBV27 ASSYRAGQPQH
. . TRBJ1-2 TRBV3-1/TRBV3-2 ASSQASTRLGGYT
. TRBD1 TRBJ2-2 TRBV19 ASSLTGATGELF
. TRBD2 TRBJ2-7 TRBV15 ATSIFPIAGGSYEQY
. . TRBJ1-4 TRBV28 ASTSGGANEKLF
. TRBD2 TRBJ2-3 TRBV7-6 ASSLGLAGAASTDTQY
. . TRBJ1-4 TRBV4-1 ASSQEAAREKLF
. . TRBJ1-1 TRBV6-5 ASRSDNVNTEAF
once . TRBJ1-4 TRBV11-2 ASSPGVGEKLF
. . TRBJ1-5 TRBV3-1/TRBV3-2 ASSQARQGRNQPQH
once . TRBJ2-7 TRBV9 ASSVGGGGSYEQY
. . TRBJ1-2 TRBV28 ASSLRGYGYT
. TRBD1 TRBJ2-1 TRBV11-2 ASSLATGTGAYNEQF
. TRBD2 TRBJ2-1 TRBV11-2 ASSPTGLDGNEQF
once TRBD2 TRBJ2-1 TRBV27 ASSLGGMTYNEQF
. TRBD2 TRBJ2-5 TRBV9 ASSVGERGVDQY
. TRBD1 TRBJ1-1 TRBV10-3 AVQGAKGVTEAF
. . TRBJ2-5 TRBV3-1/TRBV3-2 ASSPQLETQY
. TRBD2 TRBJ2-1 TRBV11-3 ASSLEGASGGYNEQF
. TRBD1 TRBJ1-2 TRBV12-3/TRBV12-4 ASSGTANYGYT